Below, 30 T cell receptor beta chains from the same sample are listed, as sequenced in a study of T cell responses to AZD1222 COVID-19 vaccine. Using immunoSEQ multiplex PCR, the repertoire was profiled, and TCRdb retains in-frame clones only, with some absent. Among about 100,000 clones listed, roughly 89% were seen once. The source material was peripheral blood, sampled on day 0 of AZD1222 vaccination. Every receptor here comes from an adult in good health.

The chain carries TRBV11-3 and TRBJ2-6; 7 bases match TRBD1. V lost 7 bases and J lost 2; bases outside the gene matches: 2. The CDR3 loop spans 14 amino acids. The germline V gene has CDR1 SGHNT and CDR2 YENEEA. CDR3 in amino acids: CASTQGPGANVLTF. The CDR3 DNA is TGTGCCAGCACACAGGGGCCTGGGGCCAACGTCCTGACTTTC.

The chain combines TRBV6-5 with TRBJ1-5, with D possibly TRBD1 on 5 matching bases. Per germline, CDR1 MNHEY and CDR2 SVGAGI. This CDR3 has 13 amino acids. V was trimmed by 10 bases and J by 7 bases, leaving 17 bases between them. CDR3 coding DNA: TGTGCCACTCGGGAGGGGTTATGGCAGCCCCAGCATTTT. Its translation: CATREGLWQPQHF.

V gene TRBV6-5 combines with J gene TRBJ1-1; D call uncertain. V was cut by 5 bases and J by 1 base, with 11 bases left in between. The CDR3 covers 14 residues. The germline V gene encodes CDR1 MNHEY and CDR2 SVGAGI. In DNA form, the CDR3 reads TGTGCCAGCAGTACAGACACCTGGAACACTGAAGCTTTCTTT. Amino acid sequence: CASSTDTWNTEAFF.

The genes are TRBV9 and TRBJ2-5; 7 bases are shared with TRBD1. This CDR3 is 13 amino acids long. In germline, CDR1 is SGDLS, CDR2 YYNGEE. Trimming cost V 4 bases and J 2 bases; bases outside gene matches: 2. CDR3 residues: CASSWTGQETQYF. The CDR3 nucleotides read TGTGCCAGCAGCTGGACAGGACAAGAGACCCAGTACTTC.

This clone was recorded once. The CDR3 sequence: CASSLALDRGHEKLFF. The CDR3 DNA is TGCGCCAGCAGCTTGGCCTTGGACAGGGGTCATGAAAAACTGTTTTTT. The chain joins TRBV5-1 to TRBJ1-4, with 9 positions matching TRBD1. The junction had 6 bases not matched to a gene; V was cut back by 0 bases and J by 6 bases. In germline, CDR1 is SGHRS, CDR2 YFSETQ. The CDR3 is made up of 16 amino acids. The whole variable domain, remainder taken from reference TRBV5-1 and TRBJ1-4, is KAGVTQTPRYLIKTRGQQVTLSCSPISGHRSVSWYQQTPGQGLQFLFEYFSETQRNKGNFPGRFSGRQFSNSRSEMNVSTLELGDSALYLCASSLALDRGHEKLFFGSGTQLSVL.

The rearrangement uses TRBV12-5 and TRBJ2-1, with unresolved D. The V gene lost 2 bases and the J gene lost 5 bases, with 13 bases spanning the gap. Germline CDR1 is LGHNT and CDR2 is FRNRAP. The CDR3 contains 15 residues. The CDR3 here is CASGLRQWENNEQFF. In nucleotides, the CDR3 is TGTGCTAGTGGTTTGCGCCAGTGGGAAAACAATGAGCAGTTCTTC.

The chain employs TRBV5-4 and TRBJ1-1; 9 bases fit TRBD1. There are 14 residues in the CDR3. With 5 bases clipped from V and 8 bases from J, the junction kept 10 bases outside the gene matches. From germline, CDR1 is SGHNT and CDR2 YYREEE (reference sequence). The CDR3 loop reads CASRYPGQGTEAFF. CDR3 DNA: TGTGCCAGCAGATACCCGGGACAGGGAACGGAAGCTTTCTTT.

The chain uses TRBV7-2 and TRBJ2-3; 8 nucleotides align to TRBD2. Trimming cost V 2 bases and J 2 bases; bases outside gene matches: 6. The CDR3 extends over 16 amino acids. CDR1 and CDR2 from the germline V gene are SGHTA and FQGNSA. The CDR3 coding sequence is TGTGCCAGCAGCTTATCCGGGAGGGCCTTCACAGATACGCAGTATTTT. The encoded protein is CASSLSGRAFTDTQYF. The full variable domain, in which reference TRBV7-2 and TRBJ2-3 provide the parts outside the CDR3, is GAGVSQSPSNKVTEKGKDVELRCDPISGHTALYWYRQSLGQGLEFLIYFQGNSAPDKSGLPSDRFSAERTGGSVSTLTIQRTQQEDSAVYLCASSLSGRAFTDTQYFGPGTRLTVL.

This clone was found once. This chain joins TRBV11-3 and TRBJ2-5, with 7 bases matching TRBD1. The CDR3 is 16 residues long. The germline V gene encodes CDR1 SGHNT and CDR2 YENEEA. Unmatched junction bases numbered 13, after V lost 6 bases and J lost 3 bases. The CDR3 loop is CASSSDDRALEETQYF. The CDR3 DNA is TGTGCCAGCAGTTCCGACGACAGGGCCCTCGAAGAGACCCAGTACTTC.

V usage is TRBV12-5 and J usage is TRBJ1-2; 8 bases agree with TRBD1. Germline CDR1 is LGHNT and CDR2 is FRNRAP. The CDR3 extends over 12 amino acids. Trimming cost V 7 bases and J 13 bases; bases outside gene matches: 11. The CDR3 spells CASAKDRARVTF. The CDR3, as DNA: TGTGCTAGTGCCAAGGACAGGGCCCGGGTCACCTTC.

The chain uses TRBV14 and TRBJ2-5, with a possible D match to TRBD2 (5 bases). Germline values: CDR1 SGHDN, CDR2 FVKESK. CDR3 length equals 16 residues. The ends were cut back, 8 bases at V and 2 bases at J, with 21 bases in the middle. The CDR3 loop is CASGERGHSLQETQYF. For the CDR3, the DNA is TGTGCCAGCGGAGAGAGAGGGCATTCCCTGCAAGAGACCCAGTACTTC.

Here the CDR3 DNA reads TGCGCCAGCAGCCAGCAACTTGGGGTCGGGACAGGGGGTGGCTACACCTTC. As protein: CASSQQLGVGTGGGYTF. The rearrangement joins TRBV5-1 to TRBJ1-2; 11 bases are a match to TRBD1. With V trimmed by 4 bases and J by 7 bases, 15 bases remained unmatched. This CDR3 has 17 amino acids. Germline V gene data show CDR1 as SGHRS and CDR2 as YFSETQ.

The CDR3 DNA reads TGTGCCAGCAGTCCCAAGGGGTACAGCTCCTACGAGCAGTACTTC. This translates into CASSPKGYSSYEQYF. The chain employs TRBV27 and TRBJ2-7; possibly TRBD1 for D (5 bases). V was clipped by 5 bases and J by 0 bases, with 14 bases between them. The length of the CDR3 is 15 residues. Germline loops: CDR1 MNHEY, CDR2 SMNVEV (reference sequence).

The chain carries TRBV7-9 and TRBJ2-2; D call uncertain. Germline loops: CDR1 SEHNR, CDR2 FQNEAQ (reference sequence). V was cut by 8 bases and J by 4 bases, with 17 bases left in between. This CDR3 comprises 15 residues. The CDR3 nucleotides are TGTGCCAGCGACCTCCGCGGCTCGTCCACCGGGGAGCTGTTTTTT. Residues: CASDLRGSSTGELFF.

This chain uses TRBV14 with TRBJ2-7; D gene uncertain. In germline, CDR1 is SGHDN, CDR2 FVKESK. Trimming removed 4 bases at V and 6 bases at J, with 25 bases between. The CDR3 runs 17 residues. The chain's CDR3 is CASSPLEGISCLCEQYF. CDR3 sequence (DNA): TGTGCCAGCAGCCCTCTCGAAGGGATTTCCTGCCTCTGCGAGCAGTACTTC.

The J gene is TRBJ2-7, the V gene TRBV5-4, with D unresolved. Germline V gene lookup returns CDR1 SGHNT and CDR2 YYREEE (reference sequence). The ends were cut back, 1 base at V and 7 bases at J, with 6 bases in the middle. The CDR3 loop spans 11 amino acids. Written as DNA, the CDR3 is TGTGCCAGCAGCTTGTTCGGGGAGCAGTACTTC. Translated, it gives CASSLFGEQYF. Drawing the rest from reference TRBV5-4 and TRBJ2-7, the complete variable domain is ETGVTQSPTHLIKTRGQQVTLRCSSQSGHNTVSWYQQALGQGPQFIFQYYREEENGRGNFPPRFSGLQFPNYSSELNVNALELDDSALYLCASSLFGEQYFGPGTRLTVT.

The gene calls are TRBV2 and TRBJ1-1; perhaps TRBD1 as D (5 bases). Trimming took 6 bases from V and 0 from J, leaving 11 bases between them. Germline lookup yields CDR1 SNHLY and CDR2 FYNNEI. CDR3 length: 14 amino acids. The CDR3 sequence is CASSGATMNTEAFF. In nucleotides, the CDR3 is TGTGCCAGCAGCGGGGCAACGATGAACACTGAAGCTTTCTTT.

The V call is TRBV10-1, the J call TRBJ2-7; 12 bases align to TRBD2. This CDR3 region has 17 residues. Germline CDR1 WNHNN, CDR2 SYGVQD (reference sequence). The junction had 8 bases not matched to a gene; V was cut back by 5 bases and J by 0 bases. The CDR3, as DNA: TGCGCCAGCAGTAGCCCGACTAGCGGGGGCCCCTCCTACGAGCAGTACTTC. Residues: CASSSPTSGGPSYEQYF.

This sequence joins TRBV6-5 and TRBJ1-2; D unresolved. V was shortened by 3 bases and J by 7 bases, with 15 bases between the two germline ends. The CDR3 is 14 residues long. CDR1 MNHEY and CDR2 SVGAGI come from the germline V gene. The CDR3 loop reads CASSYQHDTLGYTF. In DNA form, the CDR3 reads TGTGCCAGCAGTTATCAGCATGACACTCTTGGCTACACCTTC.

The chain is built from TRBV2 and TRBJ2-7; maybe TRBD1 (6 bases). There are 16 residues in the CDR3. V was shortened by 0 bases and J by 0 bases, with 12 bases between the two germline ends. In germline, CDR1 is SNHLY, CDR2 FYNNEI. The CDR3 reads CASSEAGGLLSYEQYF. As DNA, the CDR3 is TGTGCCAGCAGTGAAGCAGGGGGTTTACTCTCCTACGAGCAGTACTTC. Full variable domain (missing parts from reference TRBV2 and TRBJ2-7): EPEVTQTPSHQVTQMGQEVILRCVPISNHLYFYWYRQILGQKVEFLVSFYNNEISEKSEIFDDQFSVERPDGSNFTLKIRSTKLEDSAMYFCASSEAGGLLSYEQYFGPGTRLTVT.

This clone appeared once. This sequence joins TRBV6-5 and TRBJ2-7; TRBD2 might be the D (6 bases). This CDR3 is 16 amino acids long. CDR1 and CDR2 (germline): MNHEY, SVGAGI. V lost 4 bases and J 2 bases, leaving 18 bases between the germline ends. CDR3 coding DNA: TGTGCCAGCAGTTTATCGGCGGGATCAACACCCTACGAGCAGTACTTC. Residues: CASSLSAGSTPYEQYF.

V is TRBV15 and J is TRBJ1-4; the D gene is possibly TRBD1 (5 bases). This CDR3 has 16 amino acids. Trimming left V 1 base short and J 8 bases short, with 17 bases between. CDR1 and CDR2 (germline): LNHNV, YYDKDF (reference sequence). The CDR3 protein is CATSRVKLGGREKLFF. Written as DNA, the CDR3 is TGTGCCACCAGCAGAGTCAAGTTGGGGGGTAGGGAAAAACTGTTTTTT.

CDR3 DNA: TGTGCCAGCAGTGAAGAGTACGGGGGAGGTAATTCACCCCTCCACTTT. Translated: CASSEEYGGGNSPLHF. The chain couples TRBV2 to TRBJ1-6; tentatively, D is TRBD1 (5 bases). V gave up 1 base and J gave up 6 bases, with 13 bases separating them. CDR1 and CDR2 from the germline V gene are SNHLY and FYNNEI. CDR3 size: 16 residues.

V is TRBV27 and J is TRBJ2-1, with 14 positions matching TRBD2. Losses at the gene ends were 5 bases for V and 8 bases for J; bases not matched to a gene: 8. Germline CDR1 is MNHEY and CDR2 is SMNVEV (reference sequence). The CDR3 totals 16 residues. The DNA for the CDR3 is TGTGCCAGCAGTAAGGGACTAGCGGGAGCAGAGGATGAGCAGTTCTTC. Encoded protein: CASSKGLAGAEDEQFF.

This clone appeared a single time. The rearrangement links TRBV27 to TRBJ1-1; maybe TRBD1 (6 bases). Trimming stripped 3 bases from V and 4 bases from J, with 18 bases between. In germline, CDR1 is MNHEY, CDR2 SMNVEV (reference sequence). The CDR3 loop spans 16 amino acids. CDR3 in DNA: TGTGCCAGCAGTTTCGGGGGGGGGCAGGTCGGCACTGAAGCTTTCTTT. It specifies CASSFGGGQVGTEAFF.

The chain uses TRBV3-1 (or the pseudogene TRBV3-2) and TRBJ2-2, with D perhaps TRBD2 (5 bases). The V end lost 2 bases, the J end lost 3 bases, and 19 bases lay between the germline ends. Germline CDR1 reads LGHDT; CDR2 reads YNNKEL (reference sequence). The CDR3 is made up of 18 amino acids. CDR3 residues: CASSQNRISGYYTGELFF. The CDR3 nucleotides are TGTGCCAGCAGCCAAAATCGTATAAGCGGTTATTACACCGGGGAGCTGTTTTTT.

The rearrangement links TRBV5-6 to TRBJ1-2; TRBD1 matches 7 bases. The junction had 3 bases not matched to a gene; V was cut back by 0 bases and J by 4 bases. CDR3 size: 14 residues. Germline V CDR1 and CDR2: SGHDT, YYEEEE. DNA for the CDR3: TGTGCCAGCAGCTTGGGGGACAGCACCTATGGCTACACCTTC. This sequence encodes CASSLGDSTYGYTF.

The chain is built from TRBV6-5 and TRBJ2-7; perhaps TRBD1 as D (5 bases). This CDR3 contains 11 residues. Deletions cut 5 bases from V and 7 bases from J, with 9 bases between. Germline V lookup: CDR1 MNHEY, CDR2 SVGAGI. The CDR3 loop reads CASSPGKEQYF. CDR3 DNA: TGTGCCAGCAGTCCAGGGAAAGAGCAGTACTTC.

J is TRBJ2-2 and V is TRBV7-3; D gene unclear. CDR1 is SGHTA, CDR2 FQGTGA, per germline. The CDR3 is 14 residues long. Deletions cut 5 bases from V and 4 bases from J, with 11 bases between. The CDR3 coding sequence is TGTGCCAGCAGCCCCGGGCCGGTCACCGGGGAGCTGTTTTTT. This sequence encodes CASSPGPVTGELFF. The full variable domain, its missing parts supplied by reference TRBV7-3 and TRBJ2-2, is GAGVSQTPSNKVTEKGKYVELRCDPISGHTALYWYRQSLGQGPEFLIYFQGTGAADDSGLPNDRFFAVRPEGSVSTLKIQRTERGDSAVYLCASSPGPVTGELFFGEGSRLTVL.

CDR3 residues: CASSLDRAYGYTF. The DNA for the CDR3 is TGCGCCAGCAGCTTGGACAGGGCCTATGGCTACACCTTC. The gene calls are TRBV5-1 and TRBJ1-2; a possible D gene is TRBD1 (6 bases). Trimming cost V 0 bases and J 4 bases, with 7 bases left between them. The CDR3 is 13 amino acids. The V gene's germline CDR1 is SGHRS and CDR2 YFSETQ.